A selection of T cell receptor beta chains follows, all from one sample in a study of T-cell memory formation after mild COVID-19. One entry per CDR3 protein, called by TCRdb with MiXCR from the 5' RACE reads. The sample contains some 100,000 distinct CDR3 sequences, 11% of which appear only once. The sample was PBMCs or a T cell subset sorted from them (not recorded which). The receptors shown here come from a man aged 18 to 30 who had mild COVID-19 (a few samples of this study predate the infection). Cell type and time point are not known. Both conserved end residues are part of each CDR3. Clone size is stated in some rows and not others, as once, few, many or a class when expanded.

TRBV18	few	TRBJ2-1	CASSRTPGRALYNEQFF
TRBV29-1	-	TRBJ1-4	CSVGVVGTPNEKLFF
TRBV7-3	many	TRBJ2-1	CASSFLFNEQFF
TRBV6-5	-	TRBJ2-7	CASSERGHEQYF
TRBV9	few	TRBJ2-5	CASSVGHEGAGETQYF
TRBV11-2	few	TRBJ2-7	CASSRPSGGYEQYF
TRBV4-1	many	TRBJ1-5	CASSQVRQDNQPQHF
TRBV11-2	few	TRBJ2-2	CASSWGDRATGELFF
TRBV14	-	TRBJ2-2	CASSQWDSSTGELFF
TRBV20-1	few	TRBJ2-3	CSARDWNTQYF
TRBV9	-	TRBJ1-5	CASSVRDIRRPQHF
TRBV27	many	TRBJ1-2	CASLGRGLGEGIYGYTF
TRBV6-5	few	TRBJ2-7	CASSYSAASSYEQYF
TRBV14	-	TRBJ2-2	CASSQGQGDGELFF
TRBV6-5	few	TRBJ2-1	CASRGLAGGYNEQFF